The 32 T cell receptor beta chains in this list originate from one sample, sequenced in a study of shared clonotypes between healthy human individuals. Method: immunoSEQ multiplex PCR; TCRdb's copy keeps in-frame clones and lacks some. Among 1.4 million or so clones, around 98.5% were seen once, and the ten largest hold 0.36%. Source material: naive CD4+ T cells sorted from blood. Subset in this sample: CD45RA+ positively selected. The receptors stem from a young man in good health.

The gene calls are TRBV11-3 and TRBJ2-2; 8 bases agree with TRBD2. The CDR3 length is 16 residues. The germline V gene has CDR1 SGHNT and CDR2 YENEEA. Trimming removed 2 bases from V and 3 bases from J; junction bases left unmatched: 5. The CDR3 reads CASSLSQAGDTGELFF. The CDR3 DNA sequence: TGTGCCAGCAGCTTAAGTCAAGCGGGGGACACCGGGGAGCTGTTTTTT.

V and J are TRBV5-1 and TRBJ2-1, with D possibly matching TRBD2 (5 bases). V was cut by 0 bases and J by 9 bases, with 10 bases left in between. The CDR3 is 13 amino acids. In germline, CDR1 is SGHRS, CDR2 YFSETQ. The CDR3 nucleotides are TGCGCCAGCAGCTTGGGTACTAGTTTTGAGCAGTTCTTC. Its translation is CASSLGTSFEQFF.

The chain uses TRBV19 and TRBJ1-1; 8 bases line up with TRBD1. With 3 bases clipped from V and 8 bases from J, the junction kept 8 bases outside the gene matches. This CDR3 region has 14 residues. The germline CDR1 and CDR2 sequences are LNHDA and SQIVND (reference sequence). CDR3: CASSIGTGVREAFF. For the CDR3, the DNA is TGTGCCAGTAGTATCGGGACAGGAGTCCGAGAAGCTTTCTTT.

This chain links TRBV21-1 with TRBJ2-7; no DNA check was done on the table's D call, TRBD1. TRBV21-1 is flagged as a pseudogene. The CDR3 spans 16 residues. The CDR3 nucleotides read TGTGCCAGCAGCAAGGGGGCGGCAGGGAGCTCCTACGAGCAGTACTTC. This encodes CASSKGAAGSSYEQYF.

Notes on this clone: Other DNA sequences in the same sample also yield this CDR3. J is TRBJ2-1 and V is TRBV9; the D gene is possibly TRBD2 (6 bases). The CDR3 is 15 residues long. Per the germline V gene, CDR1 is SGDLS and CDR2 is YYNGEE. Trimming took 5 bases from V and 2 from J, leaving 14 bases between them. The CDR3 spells CASSVGAGAYNEQFF. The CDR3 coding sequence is TGTGCCAGCAGTGTTGGAGCGGGTGCCTACAATGAGCAGTTCTTC.

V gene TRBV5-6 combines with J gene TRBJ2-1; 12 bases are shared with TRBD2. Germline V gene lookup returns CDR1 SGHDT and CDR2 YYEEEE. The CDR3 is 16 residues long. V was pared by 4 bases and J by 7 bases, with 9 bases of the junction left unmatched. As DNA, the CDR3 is TGTGCCAGCAGCCCGGTGACTAGCGGGAGCTCGAATGAGCAGTTCTTC. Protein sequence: CASSPVTSGSSNEQFF.

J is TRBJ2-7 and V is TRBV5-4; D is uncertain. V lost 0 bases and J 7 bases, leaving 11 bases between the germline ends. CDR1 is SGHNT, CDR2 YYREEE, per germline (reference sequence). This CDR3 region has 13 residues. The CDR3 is CASSLAVQQEQYF. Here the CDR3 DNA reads TGTGCCAGCAGCTTGGCCGTGCAGCAAGAGCAGTACTTC.

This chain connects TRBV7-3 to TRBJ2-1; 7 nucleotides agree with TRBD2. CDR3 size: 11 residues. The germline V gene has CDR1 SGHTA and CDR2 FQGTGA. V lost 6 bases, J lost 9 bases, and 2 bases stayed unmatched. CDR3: CASSPGGEQFF. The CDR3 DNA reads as TGTGCCAGCAGTCCGGGGGGTGAGCAGTTCTTC.

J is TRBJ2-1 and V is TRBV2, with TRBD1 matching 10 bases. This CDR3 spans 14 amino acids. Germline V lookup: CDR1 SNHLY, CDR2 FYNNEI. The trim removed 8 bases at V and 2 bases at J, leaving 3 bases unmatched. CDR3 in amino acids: CASQTGGAYNEQFF. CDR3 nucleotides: TGTGCCAGCCAGACAGGGGGCGCCTACAATGAGCAGTTCTTC.

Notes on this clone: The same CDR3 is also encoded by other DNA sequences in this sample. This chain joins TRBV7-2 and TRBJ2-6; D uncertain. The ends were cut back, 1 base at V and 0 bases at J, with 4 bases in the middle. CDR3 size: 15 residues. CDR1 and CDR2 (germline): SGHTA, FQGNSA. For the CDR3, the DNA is TGTGCCAGCAGCTTAGTCTCCTCTGGGGCCAACGTCCTGACTTTC. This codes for CASSLVSSGANVLTF. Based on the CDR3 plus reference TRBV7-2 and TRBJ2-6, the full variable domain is GAGVSQSPSNKVTEKGKDVELRCDPISGHTALYWYRQSLGQGLEFLIYFQGNSAPDKSGLPSDRFSAERTGGSVSTLTIQRTQQEDSAVYLCASSLVSSGANVLTFGAGSRLTVL.

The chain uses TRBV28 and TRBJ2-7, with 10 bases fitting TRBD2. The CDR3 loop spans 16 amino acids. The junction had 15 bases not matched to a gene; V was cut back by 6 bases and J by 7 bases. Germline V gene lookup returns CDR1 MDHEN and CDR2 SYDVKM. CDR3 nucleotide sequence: TGTGCCAGCAGGGGCTGGGCTAGCGGGAGAATCGTTGAGCAGTACTTC. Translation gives CASRGWASGRIVEQYF.

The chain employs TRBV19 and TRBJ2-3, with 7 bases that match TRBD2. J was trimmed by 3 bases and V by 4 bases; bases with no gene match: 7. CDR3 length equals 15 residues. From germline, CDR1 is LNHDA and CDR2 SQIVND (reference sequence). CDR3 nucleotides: TGTGCCAGTAGTACGCTCCGACTAGCAACAGATACGCAGTATTTT. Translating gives CASSTLRLATDTQYF.

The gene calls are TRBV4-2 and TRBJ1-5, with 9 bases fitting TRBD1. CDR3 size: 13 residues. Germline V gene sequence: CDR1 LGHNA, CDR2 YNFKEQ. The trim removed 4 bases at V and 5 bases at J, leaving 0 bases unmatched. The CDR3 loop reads CASSRDRDQPQHF. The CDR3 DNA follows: TGTGCCAGCAGCCGGGACAGGGATCAGCCCCAGCATTTT.

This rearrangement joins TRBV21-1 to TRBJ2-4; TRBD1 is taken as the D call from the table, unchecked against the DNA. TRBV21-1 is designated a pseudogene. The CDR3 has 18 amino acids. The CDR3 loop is CASTQKACRPLAKNIQYF. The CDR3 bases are TGTGCCAGCACCCAAAAGGCGTGCAGGCCACTAGCCAAAAACATTCAGTACTTC.

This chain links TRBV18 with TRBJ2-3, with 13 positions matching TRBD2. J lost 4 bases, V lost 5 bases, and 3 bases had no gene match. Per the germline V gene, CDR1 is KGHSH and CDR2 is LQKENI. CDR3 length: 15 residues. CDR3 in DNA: TGTGCCAGCTCAAGGGGACTAGCGGGGTCAGATACGCAGTATTTT. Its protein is CASSRGLAGSDTQYF.

CDR3 loop: CASSVSWSGELFF. The DNA of the CDR3 is TGTGCCAGCAGTGTGAGTTGGTCCGGGGAGCTGTTTTTT. V gene TRBV28 combines with J gene TRBJ2-2; D ambiguous. Germline V gene sequence: CDR1 MDHEN, CDR2 SYDVKM. Trimming took 5 bases from V and 6 from J, leaving 10 bases between them. This CDR3 spans 13 amino acids.

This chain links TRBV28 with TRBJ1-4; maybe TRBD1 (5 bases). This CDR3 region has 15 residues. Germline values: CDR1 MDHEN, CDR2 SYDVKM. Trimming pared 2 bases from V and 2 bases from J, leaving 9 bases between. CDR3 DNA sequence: TGTGCCAGCAGTTTAAGCGCAGGGACTAATGAAAAACTGTTTTTT. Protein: CASSLSAGTNEKLFF.

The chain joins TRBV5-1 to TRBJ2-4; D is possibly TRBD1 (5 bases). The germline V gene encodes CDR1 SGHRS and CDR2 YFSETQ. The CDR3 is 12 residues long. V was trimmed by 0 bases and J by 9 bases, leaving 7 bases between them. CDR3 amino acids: CASSLEGSIQYF. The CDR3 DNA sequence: TGCGCCAGCAGCTTGGAGGGGTCCATTCAGTACTTC.

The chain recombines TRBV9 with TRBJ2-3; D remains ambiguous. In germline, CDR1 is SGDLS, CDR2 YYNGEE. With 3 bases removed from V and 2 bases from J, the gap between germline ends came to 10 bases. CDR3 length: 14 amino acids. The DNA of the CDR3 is TGTGCCAGCAGCGCCGACTTTTTCACAGATACGCAGTATTTT. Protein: CASSADFFTDTQYF.

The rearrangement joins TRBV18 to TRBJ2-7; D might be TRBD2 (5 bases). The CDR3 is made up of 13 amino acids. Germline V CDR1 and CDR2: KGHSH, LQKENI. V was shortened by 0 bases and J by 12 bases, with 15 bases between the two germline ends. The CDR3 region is CASSPPAGDNRYF. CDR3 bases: TGTGCCAGCTCACCACCGGCCGGGGATAACCGGTACTTC. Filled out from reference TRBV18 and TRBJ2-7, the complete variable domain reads NAGVMQNPRHLVRRRGQEARLRCSPMKGHSHVYWYRQLPEEGLKFMVYLQKENIIDESGMPKERFSAEFPKEGPSILRIQQVVRGDSAAYFCASSPPAGDNRYFGPGTRLTVT.

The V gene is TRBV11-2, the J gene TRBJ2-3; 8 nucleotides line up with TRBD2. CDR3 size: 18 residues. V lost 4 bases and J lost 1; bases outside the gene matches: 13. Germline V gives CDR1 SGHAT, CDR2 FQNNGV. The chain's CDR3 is CASSSLGVGRGGTDTQYF. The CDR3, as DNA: TGTGCCAGCAGCTCATTAGGTGTCGGGAGGGGCGGCACAGATACGCAGTATTTT.

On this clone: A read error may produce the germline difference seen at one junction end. This CDR3 is CASSMGAYQPQHF. CDR3 sequence (DNA): TGTGCCAGTAGTATGGGAGCTTACCAGCCCCAGCACTTT. The chain combines TRBV19 with TRBJ1-5; no reliable D call. CDR1 is LNHDA and CDR2 is SQIVND in the germline V gene (reference sequence). The CDR3 totals 13 residues.

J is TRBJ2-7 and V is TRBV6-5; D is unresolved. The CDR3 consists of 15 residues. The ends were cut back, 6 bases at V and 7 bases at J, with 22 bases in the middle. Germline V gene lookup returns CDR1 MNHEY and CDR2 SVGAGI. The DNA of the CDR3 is TGTGCCAGCAGATATCATAAAGGCTTGCAAGTTGAGCAGTACTTC. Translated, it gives CASRYHKGLQVEQYF.

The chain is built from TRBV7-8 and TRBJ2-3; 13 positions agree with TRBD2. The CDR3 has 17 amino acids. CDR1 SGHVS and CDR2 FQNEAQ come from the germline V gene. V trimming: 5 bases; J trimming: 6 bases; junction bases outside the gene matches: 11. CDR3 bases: TGTGCCAGCAGCCTCCGCGGACTAGCGGGAGTAGGGGATACGCAGTATTTT. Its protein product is CASSLRGLAGVGDTQYF.

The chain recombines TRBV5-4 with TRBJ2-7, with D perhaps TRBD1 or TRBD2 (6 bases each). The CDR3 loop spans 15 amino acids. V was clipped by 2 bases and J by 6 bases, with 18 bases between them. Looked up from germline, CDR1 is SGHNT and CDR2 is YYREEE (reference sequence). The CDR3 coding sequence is TGTGCCAGCAGCTTAGGGGGGAGTTGGAGGGGCGAGCAGTACTTC. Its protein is CASSLGGSWRGEQYF. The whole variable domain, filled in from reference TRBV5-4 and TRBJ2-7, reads ETGVTQSPTHLIKTRGQQVTLRCSSQSGHNTVSWYQQALGQGPQFIFQYYREEENGRGNFPPRFSGLQFPNYSSELNVNALELDDSALYLCASSLGGSWRGEQYFGPGTRLTVT.

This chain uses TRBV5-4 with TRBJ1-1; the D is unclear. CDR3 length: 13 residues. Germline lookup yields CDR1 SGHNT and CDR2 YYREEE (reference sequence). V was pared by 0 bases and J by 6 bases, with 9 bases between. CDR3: CASSLEPISEAFF. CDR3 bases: TGTGCCAGCAGCTTGGAGCCCATCTCTGAAGCTTTCTTT.

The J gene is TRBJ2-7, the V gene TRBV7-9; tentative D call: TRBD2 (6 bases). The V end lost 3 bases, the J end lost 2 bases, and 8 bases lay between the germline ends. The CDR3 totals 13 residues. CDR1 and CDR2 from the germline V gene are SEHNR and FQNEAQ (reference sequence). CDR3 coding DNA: TGTGCCAGCAGCTTCGGGGGAACCTACGAGCAGTACTTC. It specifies CASSFGGTYEQYF.

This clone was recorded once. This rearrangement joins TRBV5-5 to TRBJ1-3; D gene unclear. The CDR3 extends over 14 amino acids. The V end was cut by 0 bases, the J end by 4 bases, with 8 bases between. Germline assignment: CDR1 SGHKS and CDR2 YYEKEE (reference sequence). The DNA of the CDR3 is TGTGCCAGCAGCTTGGGTCCGGTCGGAAACACCATATATTTT. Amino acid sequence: CASSLGPVGNTIYF.

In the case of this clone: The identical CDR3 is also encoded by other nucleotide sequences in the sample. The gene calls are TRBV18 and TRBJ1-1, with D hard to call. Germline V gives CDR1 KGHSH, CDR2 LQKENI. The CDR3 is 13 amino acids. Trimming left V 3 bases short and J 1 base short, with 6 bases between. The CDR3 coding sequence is TGTGCCAGCTCACCGGGTCAGAACACTGAAGCTTTCTTT. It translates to CASSPGQNTEAFF.

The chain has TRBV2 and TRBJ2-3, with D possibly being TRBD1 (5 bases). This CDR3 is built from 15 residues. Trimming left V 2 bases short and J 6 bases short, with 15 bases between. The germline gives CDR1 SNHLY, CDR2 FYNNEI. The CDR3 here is CASSESVGAGDTQYF. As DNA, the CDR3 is TGTGCCAGCAGTGAATCGGTAGGGGCCGGGGATACGCAGTATTTT.

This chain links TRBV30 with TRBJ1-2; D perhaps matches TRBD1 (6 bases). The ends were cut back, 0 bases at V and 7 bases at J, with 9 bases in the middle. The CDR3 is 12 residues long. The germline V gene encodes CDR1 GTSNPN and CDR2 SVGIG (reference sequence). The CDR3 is CAWSVGAAGYTF. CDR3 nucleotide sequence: TGTGCCTGGAGTGTGGGGGCCGCTGGCTACACCTTC. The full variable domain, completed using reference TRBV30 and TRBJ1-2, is SQTIHQWPATLVQPVGSPLSLECTVEGTSNPNLYWYRQAAGRGLQLLFYSVGIGQISSEVPQNLSASRPQDRQFILSSKKLLLSDSGFYLCAWSVGAAGYTFGSGTRLTVV.

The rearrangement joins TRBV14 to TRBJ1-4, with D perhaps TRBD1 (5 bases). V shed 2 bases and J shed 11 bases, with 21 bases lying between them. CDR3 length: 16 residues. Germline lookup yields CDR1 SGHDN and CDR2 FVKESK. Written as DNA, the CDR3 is TGTGCCAGCAGCCAAAGGGCCCCGGGGGACCGGCGGAAACTGTTTTTT. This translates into CASSQRAPGDRRKLFF.